The 17 T cell receptor beta chains listed next were all sequenced from one sample in a study of blood T cell repertoires in COVID-19. Data came from immunoSEQ multiplex PCR; TCRdb stores just in-frame clones and leaves some out. Of around 300,000 clones in the sample, around 92% were seen once. Sequenced: PBMCs or T cells enriched from blood (not recorded which). These receptors were collected from an older woman who had recovered from COVID-19.

A remark on this clone: Possible read error: a much larger clone is one base away. The CDR3 coding sequence is TGTGCCAGCAGCTTACGGACAGGGAACACCGGGGAGCTGTTTTTT. Translation: CASSLRTGNTGELFF. This chain links TRBV7-3 with TRBJ2-2; 7 bases fit TRBD1. The V segment lost 2 bases and the J segment 1 base; nucleotides outside the gene matches: 1. Germline V gene lookup returns CDR1 SGHTA and CDR2 FQGTGA. CDR3 size: 15 residues.

This sequence joins TRBV28 and TRBJ1-2; D might be TRBD1 (5 bases). CDR1 is MDHEN and CDR2 is SYDVKM in the germline V gene. This CDR3 is 13 amino acids long. V was clipped by 6 bases and J by 5 bases, with 13 bases between them. DNA for the CDR3: TGTGCCAGCAGCCCCCAGGGATTGTATGGCTACACCTTC. Residues: CASSPQGLYGYTF.

The V gene is TRBV10-3, the J gene TRBJ1-2; TRBD1 is a possible D gene (5 bases). Germline CDR1 is ENHRY and CDR2 is SYGVKD. The CDR3 length is 15 residues. Trimming pared 5 bases from V and 2 bases from J, leaving 15 bases between. The CDR3 spells CAISTSHQGNYGYTF. In DNA form, the CDR3 reads TGTGCCATCAGTACTAGCCATCAGGGAAACTATGGCTACACCTTC.

The gene calls are TRBV12-5 and TRBJ1-4; D gene unclear. The CDR3 contains 15 residues. V was cut by 0 bases and J by 6 bases, with 11 bases left in between. In germline, CDR1 is LGHNT, CDR2 FRNRAP. This chain's CDR3 is CASGLVGEGHEKLFF. The CDR3 DNA follows: TGTGCTAGTGGTTTGGTAGGAGAGGGCCATGAAAAACTGTTTTTT.

The chain's CDR3 is CASSRAAGDGYTF. The CDR3 nucleotides are TGTGCCAGCTCTCGCGCGGCGGGCGATGGCTACACCTTC. The chain has TRBV6-5 and TRBJ1-2; no reliable D call. The germline CDR1 and CDR2 sequences are MNHEY and SVGAGI. Trimming took 8 bases from V and 6 from J, leaving 16 bases between them. The CDR3 totals 13 residues.

The rearrangement uses TRBV19 and TRBJ2-7; the match to TRBD2 covers 12 bases. Germline CDR1 reads LNHDA; CDR2 reads SQIVND (reference sequence). The J segment lost 4 bases and the V segment lost 4 bases, leaving 17 bases of the junction unmatched. The CDR3 has 19 amino acids. The CDR3 loop reads CASSKAELAGGSFVYEQYF. CDR3 bases: TGTGCCAGTAGTAAGGCCGAACTAGCGGGAGGATCTTTCGTTTACGAGCAGTACTTC.

The chain carries TRBV5-1 and TRBJ1-5, with 10 bases fitting TRBD1. Germline V gives CDR1 SGHRS, CDR2 YFSETQ. This CDR3 contains 16 residues. With 3 bases clipped from V and 4 bases from J, the junction kept 7 bases outside the gene matches. CDR3 DNA sequence: TGCGCCAGCAGCTCGGGGACAGGGGACTTTAATCAGCCCCAGCATTTT. Protein product: CASSSGTGDFNQPQHF.

V usage is TRBV19 and J usage is TRBJ1-5; 9 bases are shared with TRBD1. The CDR3 is 13 residues long. Germline V gene lookup returns CDR1 LNHDA and CDR2 SQIVND (reference sequence). Germline trimming cut 7 bases from V and 5 bases from J; bases unmatched to any gene: 3. Here the CDR3 reads CASNDRGDQPQHF. The CDR3 DNA follows: TGTGCCAGTAATGACAGGGGGGATCAGCCCCAGCATTTT. The complete variable domain, with remaining parts taken from reference TRBV19 and TRBJ1-5, reads DGGITQSPKYLFRKEGQNVTLSCEQNLNHDAMYWYRQDPGQGLRLIYYSQIVNDFQKGDIAEGYSVSREKKESFPLTVTSAQKNPTAFYLCASNDRGDQPQHFGDGTRLSIL.

This clone was observed a handful of times. The chain combines TRBV5-1 with TRBJ2-3; tentatively, D is TRBD2 (7 bases). V was shortened by 7 bases and J by 6 bases, with 21 bases between the two germline ends. Per germline, CDR1 SGHRS and CDR2 YFSETQ. This CDR3 spans 15 amino acids. The CDR3 DNA sequence: TGCGCCAGCGGGGGAGGGGGGCCCGGACTGGATACGCAGTATTTT. This encodes CASGGGGPGLDTQYF. The full variable domain, in which reference TRBV5-1 and TRBJ2-3 provide the parts outside the CDR3, is KAGVTQTPRYLIKTRGQQVTLSCSPISGHRSVSWYQQTPGQGLQFLFEYFSETQRNKGNFPGRFSGRQFSNSRSEMNVSTLELGDSALYLCASGGGGPGLDTQYFGPGTRLTVL.

This chain joins TRBV12-3 or TRBV12-4 and TRBJ2-1; D perhaps matches TRBD2 (6 bases). Between the trimmed V and J ends, which lost 3 bases and 7 bases, there was a span of 10 bases. The CDR3 has 13 amino acids. DNA of the CDR3: TGTGCCAGCAGTTTGGACTACCCGAATGAGCAGTTCTTC. The encoded protein is CASSLDYPNEQFF.

The chain uses TRBV18 and TRBJ1-1; 10 bases are shared with TRBD1. The J segment lost 4 bases and the V segment lost 5 bases, leaving 4 bases of the junction unmatched. Germline V gives CDR1 KGHSH, CDR2 LQKENI. This CDR3 has 14 amino acids. CDR3 residues: CASSRTGGSTEAFF. The CDR3 DNA is TGTGCCAGCTCAAGGACAGGGGGGAGCACTGAAGCTTTCTTT.

The CDR3 is CSASPRANYGYTF. In nucleotides, the CDR3 is TGCAGTGCTAGTCCCAGGGCTAACTATGGCTACACCTTC. The chain recombines TRBV20-1 with TRBJ1-2; TRBD1 is a possible D gene (5 bases). The CDR3 loop spans 13 amino acids. Germline loops: CDR1 DFQATT, CDR2 SNEGSKA (reference sequence). V was trimmed by 3 bases and J by 0 bases, leaving 8 bases between them.

The chain combines TRBV30 with TRBJ2-7, with a tentative D call TRBD2 (7 bases). The CDR3 is 14 amino acids. Germline CDR1 reads GTSNPN; CDR2 reads SVGIG (reference sequence). Trimming removed 3 bases at V and 6 bases at J, with 18 bases between. CDR3 nucleotides: TGTGCCTGGAGCGATATGATGGGAGGGGGCGAGCAGTACTTC. This translates into CAWSDMMGGGEQYF.

This chain links TRBV30 with TRBJ2-1, with TRBD2 matching 10 bases. V lost 0 bases and J lost 7; bases outside the gene matches: 6. This CDR3 has 15 amino acids. Per the germline V gene, CDR1 is GTSNPN and CDR2 is SVGIG (reference sequence). The CDR3 bases are TGTGCCTGGAGTGTACGGACTAGCGGCGTGAATGAGCAGTTCTTC. Amino acids: CAWSVRTSGVNEQFF.

CDR3 DNA sequence: TGTGCCAGCAGCCTGAGTTTATCCACTGAAGCTTTCTTT. It yields the protein CASSLSLSTEAFF. The chain has TRBV7-6 and TRBJ1-1; D uncertain. The CDR3 covers 13 residues. V was shortened by 5 bases and J by 4 bases, with 11 bases between the two germline ends. Germline loops: CDR1 SGHVS, CDR2 FNYEAQ.

The V call is TRBV19, the J call TRBJ1-1; unclear D gene. Looked up from germline, CDR1 is LNHDA and CDR2 is SQIVND (reference sequence). The CDR3 runs 15 residues. V was cut by 0 bases and J by 0 bases, with 8 bases left in between. The CDR3 is CASSIDLGLNTEAFF. CDR3 DNA sequence: TGTGCCAGTAGTATAGATCTCGGTCTGAACACTGAAGCTTTCTTT.

The CDR3 nucleotides are TGTGCCAGCAGTCTGACAGGGATCACTGAAGCTTTCTTT. Its translation: CASSLTGITEAFF. The chain combines TRBV6-2 or TRBV6-3 with TRBJ1-1, with 7 bases matching TRBD1. The length of the CDR3 is 13 residues. The ends lost 5 bases at V and 4 bases at J; junction bases unmatched: 4. Germline values: CDR1 MNHEY, CDR2 SVGEGT.